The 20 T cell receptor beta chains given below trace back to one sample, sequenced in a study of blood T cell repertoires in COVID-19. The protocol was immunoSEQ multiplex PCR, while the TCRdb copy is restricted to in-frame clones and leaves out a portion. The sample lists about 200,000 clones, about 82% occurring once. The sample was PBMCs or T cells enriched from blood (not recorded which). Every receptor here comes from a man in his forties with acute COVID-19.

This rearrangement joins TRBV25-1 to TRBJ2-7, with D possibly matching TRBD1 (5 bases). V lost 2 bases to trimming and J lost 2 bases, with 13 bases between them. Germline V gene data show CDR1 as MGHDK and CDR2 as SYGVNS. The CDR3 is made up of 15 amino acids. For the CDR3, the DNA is TGTGCCAGCAGTGAAGGGGCCAGGCCTCCCTACGAGCAGTACTTC. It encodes CASSEGARPPYEQYF.

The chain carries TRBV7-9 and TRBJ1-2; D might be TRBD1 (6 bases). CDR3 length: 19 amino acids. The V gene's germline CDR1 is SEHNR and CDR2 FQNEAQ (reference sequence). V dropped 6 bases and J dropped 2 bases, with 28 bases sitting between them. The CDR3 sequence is CASSRTGTPPSRANYGYTF. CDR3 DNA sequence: TGTGCCAGCAGTCGTACCGGGACACCTCCGAGCCGGGCCAACTATGGCTACACCTTC.

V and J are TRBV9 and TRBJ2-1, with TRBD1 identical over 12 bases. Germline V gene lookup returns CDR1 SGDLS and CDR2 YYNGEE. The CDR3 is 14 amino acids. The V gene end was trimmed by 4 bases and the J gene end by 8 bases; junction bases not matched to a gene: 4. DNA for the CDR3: TGTGCCAGCAGCTGGGGACAGGGGGCATATGAGCAGTTCTTC. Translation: CASSWGQGAYEQFF.

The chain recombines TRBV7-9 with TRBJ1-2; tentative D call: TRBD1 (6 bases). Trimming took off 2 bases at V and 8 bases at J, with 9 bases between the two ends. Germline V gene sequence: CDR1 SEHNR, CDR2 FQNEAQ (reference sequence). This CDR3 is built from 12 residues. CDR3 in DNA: TGTGCCAGCAGCTTAACAGGGAGCGGCTACACCTTC. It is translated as CASSLTGSGYTF.

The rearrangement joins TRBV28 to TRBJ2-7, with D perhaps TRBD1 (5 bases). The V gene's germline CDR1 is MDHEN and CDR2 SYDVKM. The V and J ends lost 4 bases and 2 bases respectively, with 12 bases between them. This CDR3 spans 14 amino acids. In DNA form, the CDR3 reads TGTGCCAGCAGTTCCGCGGACACAGCCTACGAGCAGTACTTC. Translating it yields CASSSADTAYEQYF.

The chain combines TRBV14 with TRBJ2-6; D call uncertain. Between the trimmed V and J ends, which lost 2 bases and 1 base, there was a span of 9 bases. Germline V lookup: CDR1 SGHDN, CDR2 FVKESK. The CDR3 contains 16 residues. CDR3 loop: CASSQSSGSGANVLTF. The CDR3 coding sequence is TGTGCCAGCAGCCAATCTAGTGGGTCTGGGGCCAACGTCCTGACTTTC. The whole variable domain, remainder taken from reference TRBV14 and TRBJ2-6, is EAGVTQFPSHSVIEKGQTVTLRCDPISGHDNLYWYRRVMGKEIKFLLHFVKESKQDESGMPNNRFLAERTGGTYSTLKVQPAELEDSGVYFCASSQSSGSGANVLTFGAGSRLTVL.

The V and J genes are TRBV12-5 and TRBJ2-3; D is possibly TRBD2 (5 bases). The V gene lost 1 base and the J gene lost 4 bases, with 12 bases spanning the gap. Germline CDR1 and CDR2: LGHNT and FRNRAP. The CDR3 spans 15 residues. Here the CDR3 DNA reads TGTGCTAGTGGTTTGGGGAAAGGGCGGGCAGATACGCAGTATTTT. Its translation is CASGLGKGRADTQYF.

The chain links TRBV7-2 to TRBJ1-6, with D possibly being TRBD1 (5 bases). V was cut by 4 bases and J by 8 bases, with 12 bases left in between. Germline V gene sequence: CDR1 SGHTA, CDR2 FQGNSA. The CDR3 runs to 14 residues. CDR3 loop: CASSWTRNYSPLHF. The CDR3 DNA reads TGTGCCAGCAGCTGGACACGAAATTATTCACCCCTCCACTTT.

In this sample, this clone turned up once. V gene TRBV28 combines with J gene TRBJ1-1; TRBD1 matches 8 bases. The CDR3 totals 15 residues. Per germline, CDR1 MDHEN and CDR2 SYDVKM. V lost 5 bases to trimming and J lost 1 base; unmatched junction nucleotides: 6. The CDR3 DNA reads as TGTGCCAGCAGTGGACAGGGAAACGGGAACACTGAAGCTTTCTTT. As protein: CASSGQGNGNTEAFF.

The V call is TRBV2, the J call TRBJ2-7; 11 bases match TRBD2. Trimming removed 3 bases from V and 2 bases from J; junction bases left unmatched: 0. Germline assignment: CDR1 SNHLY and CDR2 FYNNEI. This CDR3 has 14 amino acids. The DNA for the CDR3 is TGTGCCAGCAGTGAGACTAGCGGGACCTACGAGCAGTACTTC. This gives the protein CASSETSGTYEQYF.

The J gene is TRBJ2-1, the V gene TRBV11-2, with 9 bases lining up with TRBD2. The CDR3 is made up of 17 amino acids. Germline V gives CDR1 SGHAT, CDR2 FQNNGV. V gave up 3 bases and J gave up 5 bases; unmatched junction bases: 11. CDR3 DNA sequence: TGTGCCAGCAGCTTGCACATGCTAGCGGGAATCGACAATGAGCAGTTCTTC. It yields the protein CASSLHMLAGIDNEQFF.

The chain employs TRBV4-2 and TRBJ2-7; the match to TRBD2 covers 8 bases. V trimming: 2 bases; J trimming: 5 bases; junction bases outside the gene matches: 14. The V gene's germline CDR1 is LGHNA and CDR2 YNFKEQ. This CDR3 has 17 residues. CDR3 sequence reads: CASSQLLAGISANEQYF. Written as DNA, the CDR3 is TGTGCCAGCAGCCAATTATTAGCGGGAATCAGCGCTAACGAGCAGTACTTC.

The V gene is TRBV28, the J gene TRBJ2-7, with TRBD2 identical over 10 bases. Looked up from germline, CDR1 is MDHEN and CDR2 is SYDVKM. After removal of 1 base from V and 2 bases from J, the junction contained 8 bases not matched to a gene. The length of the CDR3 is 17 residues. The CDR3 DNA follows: TGTGCCAGCAGTTTATTGCCTAGCGGGGGCGTCGCCTACGAGCAGTACTTC. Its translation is CASSLLPSGGVAYEQYF.

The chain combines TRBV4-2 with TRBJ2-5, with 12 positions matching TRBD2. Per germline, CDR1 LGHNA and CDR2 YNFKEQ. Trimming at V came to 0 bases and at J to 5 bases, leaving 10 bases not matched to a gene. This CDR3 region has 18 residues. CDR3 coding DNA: TGTGCCAGCAGCCAAGATCCCCCGACTAGCGGGAGTGCGGAGACCCAGTACTTC. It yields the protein CASSQDPPTSGSAETQYF.

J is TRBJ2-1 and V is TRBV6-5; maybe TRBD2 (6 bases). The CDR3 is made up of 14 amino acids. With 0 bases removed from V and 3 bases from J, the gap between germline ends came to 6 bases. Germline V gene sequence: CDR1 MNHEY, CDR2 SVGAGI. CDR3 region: CASSYSRGYNEQFF. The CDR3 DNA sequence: TGTGCCAGCAGTTACTCGCGGGGCTACAATGAGCAGTTCTTC.

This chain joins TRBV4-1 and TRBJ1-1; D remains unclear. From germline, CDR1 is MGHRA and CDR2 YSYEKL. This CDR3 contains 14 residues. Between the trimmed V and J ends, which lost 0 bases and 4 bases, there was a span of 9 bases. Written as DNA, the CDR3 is TGCGCCAGCAGCCAAGATCGGTCGGGCACTGAAGCTTTCTTT. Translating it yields CASSQDRSGTEAFF.

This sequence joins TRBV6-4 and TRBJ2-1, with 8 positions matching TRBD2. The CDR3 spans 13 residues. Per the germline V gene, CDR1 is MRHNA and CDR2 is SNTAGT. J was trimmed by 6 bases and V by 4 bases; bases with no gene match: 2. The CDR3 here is CASSGLAGNEQFF. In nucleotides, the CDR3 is TGTGCCAGCAGTGGCCTAGCGGGCAATGAGCAGTTCTTC.

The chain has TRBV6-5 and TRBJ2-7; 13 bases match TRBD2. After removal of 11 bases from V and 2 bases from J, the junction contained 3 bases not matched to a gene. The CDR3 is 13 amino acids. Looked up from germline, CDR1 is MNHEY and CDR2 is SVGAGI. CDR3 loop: CAEGLAGPYEQYF. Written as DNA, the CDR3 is TGTGCCGAGGGACTAGCGGGACCCTACGAGCAGTACTTC.

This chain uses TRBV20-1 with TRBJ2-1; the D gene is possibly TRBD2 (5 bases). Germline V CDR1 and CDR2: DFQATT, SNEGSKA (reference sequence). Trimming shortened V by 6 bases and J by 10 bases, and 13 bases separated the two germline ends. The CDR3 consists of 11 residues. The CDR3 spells CSADYTGEQFF. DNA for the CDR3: TGCAGTGCCGACTACACGGGGGAGCAGTTCTTC.

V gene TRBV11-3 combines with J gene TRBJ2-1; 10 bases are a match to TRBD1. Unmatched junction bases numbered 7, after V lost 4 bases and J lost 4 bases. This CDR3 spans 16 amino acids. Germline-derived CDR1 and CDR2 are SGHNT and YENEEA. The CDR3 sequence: CASSSRPGQGYNEQFF. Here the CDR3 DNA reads TGTGCCAGCAGCTCTCGGCCGGGACAGGGGTACAATGAGCAGTTCTTC.